This T cell receptor (beta chain) was retrieved from a study of shared clonotypes between healthy human individuals. Turning to the study itself: Donors were a couple of women and a few men aged 18 to 49.

Sorted-subset replicate PCR reactions were performed with about 200 ng DNA, corresponding to tens of thousands of T cell genomes. Measured with immunoSEQ multiplex PCR; TCRdb has only the in-frame clones, and not every one. This sample has roughly 1,000,000 clones, with around 78% found just once. Study conclusions and caveats: Generally, naive subsets (rather than memory subsets) showed larger estimated richness. The study's rarefaction showed incomplete sorted-subset sequencing despite large depth.

Remarks on this clone: Its specificity is unknown.

V dropped 7 bases and J dropped 0 bases, with 6 bases sitting between them. Per the germline V gene, CDR1 is SQVTM and CDR2 is ANQGSEA. This CDR3 contains 11 residues. The sample consisted of memory CD4+ T cells from PBMCs. Specified subset: CD45RA-negative fraction. The rearrangement uses TRBV29-1 and TRBJ1-1; D call uncertain. The TCR originated in a man aged 18 to 29 in good health. Some clones in this sample may be carry-over from other donors' samples. CDR3 bases: TGCAGCGGCGTCGTGAACACTGAAGCTTTCTTT. Protein: CSGVVNTEAFF.